This TCR beta chain is drawn from a study of long-term antiretroviral therapy in people with HIV. The germline V gene encodes CDR1 SGHTA and CDR2 FQGNSA. Losses at the gene ends were 4 bases for V and 2 bases for J; bases not matched to a gene: 3. The CDR3 length is 15 residues. A v3.0 immunoSEQ assay was performed at survey level. Assay: immunoSEQ multiplex PCR; the TCRdb copy retains only in-frame clones and omits some. The table has under 20,000 clones, over 70% seen once. This chain uses TRBV7-2 with TRBJ2-7; TRBD2 matches at 12 bases. Sequencing was performed on unsorted PBMCs, taken 2.3 years after starting antiretroviral therapy. The receptor's source is a middle-aged woman with HIV. In DNA, the CDR3 is TGTGCCAGCAGCTACGGACTAGCGGGGACCTACGAGCAGTACTTC. It encodes CASSYGLAGTYEQYF.